The source of this T cell receptor beta chain is a study of somatic mutations in cytotoxic T cells in rheumatoid arthritis. Study-wide background: Prior to any treatment and right after diagnosis, patient blood (under 31 ml EDTA) was drawn. Study-level points and caveats: Rheumatoid arthritis patients were compared with age-matched healthy controls, and their CD8+ T-cell clonality did not differ significantly. Statistical analysis of the slight TRBV07 underrepresentation in rheumatoid arthritis patients did not adjust for multiple comparisons.

This CDR3 is 13 amino acids long. Per the germline V gene, CDR1 is MGHRA and CDR2 is YSYEKL. Trimming took off 1 base at V and 4 bases at J, with 8 bases between the two ends. Sequenced by immunoSEQ multiplex PCR; TCRdb stores in-frame clones only, minus some. Counted here are some 20,000 clones, around 81% occurring once; the ten biggest clones make up 9.5% to 13%. This clone has only one observation. The antigen is unknown. Positive selection with magnetic beads achieved the isolation of CD4+ and CD8+ cells, followed by a flow cytometry check of purity. The origin of this receptor is a man aged 18-30 years with rheumatoid arthritis. The chain couples TRBV4-1 to TRBJ2-7; weak D call: TRBD2 (6 bases). The sequenced sample was CD8+ T cells sorted from blood. CDR3 loop: CASSQAGEYEQYF. The CDR3 region has the DNA TGCGCCAGCAGCCAAGCGGGGGAGTACGAGCAGTACTTC.